The 5 T cell receptor beta chains reported below all come from one sample, sequenced in a study of blood T cell repertoires in COVID-19. The protocol was immunoSEQ multiplex PCR, while the TCRdb copy is restricted to in-frame clones and leaves out a portion. Of under 95,000 clones in the sample, roughly 90% were seen once. Sequencing used peripheral blood. These receptors were collected from a woman older than 75 with acute or convalescent COVID-19.

V is TRBV5-4 and J is TRBJ1-2, with D possibly TRBD1 on 6 matching bases. Trimming shortened V by 4 bases and J by 1 base, and 8 bases separated the two germline ends. The CDR3 extends over 13 amino acids. Germline CDR1 SGHNT, CDR2 YYREEE (reference sequence). The CDR3 here is CASSRTVNYGYTF. For the CDR3, the DNA is TGTGCCAGCAGCAGGACAGTTAACTATGGCTACACCTTC.

The chain links TRBV7-2 to TRBJ2-2, with D maybe TRBD1 (5 bases). V lost 6 bases to trimming and J lost 5 bases, with 16 bases between them. CDR3 length: 15 amino acids. Germline CDR1 and CDR2: SGHTA and FQGNSA. The CDR3 here is CASSLSRAWTGELFF. As DNA, the CDR3 is TGTGCCAGCAGTTTATCCAGGGCTTGGACCGGGGAGCTGTTTTTT.

The genes are TRBV28 and TRBJ1-5, with D unclear. With 5 bases removed from V and 0 bases from J, the gap between germline ends came to 14 bases. CDR1 is MDHEN, CDR2 SYDVKM, per germline. The CDR3 length is 16 residues. The chain's CDR3 is CASSPARGYSNQPQHF. The CDR3 bases are TGTGCCAGCAGTCCCGCCCGGGGATATAGCAATCAGCCCCAGCATTTT.

The V and J genes are TRBV7-9 and TRBJ2-1; 7 bases align to TRBD1. The CDR3 has 14 amino acids. The V gene end was trimmed by 0 bases and the J gene end by 7 bases; junction bases not matched to a gene: 3. Germline V gives CDR1 SEHNR, CDR2 FQNEAQ (reference sequence). The DNA of the CDR3 is TGTGCCAGCAGCTTAGCTGACAGGGAAAATGAGCAGTTCTTC. Translated: CASSLADRENEQFF.

This chain links TRBV5-1 with TRBJ1-3; no definite D call. Germline CDR1 and CDR2: SGHRS and YFSETQ. V lost 1 base to trimming and J lost 1 base, with 6 bases between them. The CDR3 is made up of 14 amino acids. For the CDR3, the DNA is TGCGCCAGCAGCTTGTCGGGGTCTGGAAACACCATATATTTT. It specifies CASSLSGSGNTIYF.